This TCR beta chain was identified in a study of T cell responses to AZD1222 COVID-19 vaccine. General study findings and limits: Reports say nearly half of spike-specific TCRs go after unmutated variant regions.

Clones were read by immunoSEQ multiplex PCR, and TCRdb kept only the in-frame ones, dropping some. The repertoire has about 110,000 clones, around 90% of them found once; the top ten carry 1.6%. Germline CDR1 is MNHEY and CDR2 is SVGAGI. The CDR3 covers 14 residues. V was clipped by 7 bases and J by 1 base, with 13 bases between them. To note about this clone: Its matching antigen is unknown.

The sequencing here drew on peripheral blood, taken on day 0 of AZD1222 vaccination. This sequence joins TRBV6-5 and TRBJ1-1, with TRBD1 as a possible D gene (5 bases). This clonotype was obtained from an adult in good health. DNA for the CDR3: TGTGCCAGCACCGGAGGGGACCCGAACACTGAAGCTTTCTTT. It translates to CASTGGDPNTEAFF.